The 7 T cell receptor beta chains given below trace back to one sample, sequenced in a study of human T cells and chemical hapten exposure. Stated time point: patch test 3, about 24 weeks after DPC sensitization. This sample's treatment: therapeutic diphenylcyclopropenone sensitization with weekly scalp DPC. Each CDR3 protein is one row after TCRdb ran MiXCR on the RACE reads. The sample has tens of thousands of distinct CDR3 sequences; around 10% are singletons. The source material was whole blood, sampled in connection with sensitization to the hapten diphenylcyclopropenone (DPC). The receptors come from a woman in her forties or fifties with alopecia areata. Some clones in this sample may be carry-over from other donors' samples.

The V and J genes are TRBV10-3 and TRBJ2-5, with D perhaps assigned TRBD1 or TRBD2 (5 bases each). Germline V gives CDR1 ENHRY, CDR2 SYGVKD. This CDR3 region has 13 residues. Trimming removed 4 bases at V and 2 bases at J, with 8 bases between. Here the CDR3 DNA reads TGTGCCATCAGTGGGGACGTACAAGAGACCCAGTACTTC. Protein sequence: CAISGDVQETQYF.

In its sample, this clonotype was seen a few times. This chain connects TRBV7-2 to TRBJ1-5; D is undetermined. Deletions cut 5 bases from V and 0 bases from J, with 14 bases between. The CDR3 is 16 residues long. Per the germline V gene, CDR1 is SGHTA and CDR2 is FQGNSA. CDR3 bases: TGTGCCAGCAGCGAAACAGCAATCCATAGCAATCAGCCCCAGCATTTT. Protein product: CASSETAIHSNQPQHF. Using reference TRBV7-2 and TRBJ1-5 for the parts outside the CDR3, the full variable domain is GAGVSQSPSNKVTEKGKDVELRCDPISGHTALYWYRQSLGQGLEFLIYFQGNSAPDKSGLPSDRFSAERTGGSVSTLTIQRTQQEDSAVYLCASSETAIHSNQPQHFGDGTRLSIL.

This clonotype has just a few counts. Here the CDR3 reads CASSARYTSSYEQYF. Written as DNA, the CDR3 is TGTGCCAGCAGCGCACGGTACACCAGCTCCTACGAGCAGTACTTC. The chain couples TRBV9 to TRBJ2-7; no clear D. The CDR3 runs to 15 residues. Germline CDR1 reads SGDLS; CDR2 reads YYNGEE. V was trimmed by 3 bases and J by 0 bases, leaving 13 bases between them.

This clonotype was seen ten or more times. This chain connects TRBV11-2 to TRBJ2-2, with D unresolved. This CDR3 has 13 residues. CDR1 is SGHAT, CDR2 FQNNGV, per germline. Trimming removed 5 bases at V and 1 base at J, with 5 bases between. The DNA for the CDR3 is TGTGCCAGCAGCAAAGGGAACACCGGGGAGCTGTTTTTT. It encodes CASSKGNTGELFF.

The V gene is TRBV18, the J gene TRBJ2-5, with D unclear. Trimming took off 1 base at V and 4 bases at J, with 7 bases between the two ends. CDR1 KGHSH and CDR2 LQKENI come from the germline V gene. This CDR3 is built from 13 residues. The CDR3 DNA is TGTGCCAGCTCACCACTCTTAGGAGAGACCCAGTACTTC. Residues: CASSPLLGETQYF.

This clonotype has only a few counts. The V gene is TRBV7-9, the J gene TRBJ2-6, with D possibly being TRBD1 (6 bases). Between the trimmed V and J ends, which lost 5 bases and 1 base, there was a span of 9 bases. The germline V gene encodes CDR1 SEHNR and CDR2 FQNEAQ (reference sequence). There are 15 residues in the CDR3. CDR3 residues: CASSRGGSGANVLTF. CDR3 coding DNA: TGTGCCAGCAGCCGAGGGGGTTCTGGGGCCAACGTCCTGACTTTC.

V and J are TRBV5-4 and TRBJ1-4; possibly TRBD1 for D (5 bases). V was trimmed by 3 bases and J by 7 bases, leaving 13 bases between them. CDR3 size: 14 residues. The germline V gene has CDR1 SGHNT and CDR2 YYREEE (reference sequence). In nucleotides, the CDR3 is TGTGCCAGCAGCTCAAGGGGAATTAGTGAAAAACTGTTTTTT. Translating gives CASSSRGISEKLFF.